The entry that follows covers one TCR beta chain sequence. Antigen: not known. The V gene end was trimmed by 7 bases and the J gene end by 1 base; junction bases not matched to a gene: 10. The V gene's germline CDR1 is MNHEY and CDR2 SVGAGI. CDR3 size: 15 residues. Libraries were prepared by immunoSEQ multiplex PCR; TCRdb keeps only in-frame clonotypes and omits some of them. The table records about 200,000 clones, about 86% of them present only once. The sample belongs to a study of T cell responses to AZD1222 COVID-19 vaccine. Study-level background: Analyses pooled second doses at about 4 or about 12 weeks.

Regarding the study as a whole: The number of AZD1222 recipients seropositive at baseline was only six. It should be noted that donors were predominantly white British and more often female, and clonal diversity was possibly underestimated. Nearly half of spike-specific TCRs reportedly target variant regions that are unmutated in the B.1.351 and B.1.1.7 variants.

This sequence was found in an adult in good health. The rearrangement uses TRBV6-5 and TRBJ2-7, with 7 bases identical to TRBD1. The input for sequencing was peripheral blood, taken on day 0 of AZD1222 vaccination. CDR3 protein: CASNVRGDSSYEQYF. As DNA, the CDR3 is TGTGCCAGCAACGTCAGAGGGGACAGTTCCTACGAGCAGTACTTC.